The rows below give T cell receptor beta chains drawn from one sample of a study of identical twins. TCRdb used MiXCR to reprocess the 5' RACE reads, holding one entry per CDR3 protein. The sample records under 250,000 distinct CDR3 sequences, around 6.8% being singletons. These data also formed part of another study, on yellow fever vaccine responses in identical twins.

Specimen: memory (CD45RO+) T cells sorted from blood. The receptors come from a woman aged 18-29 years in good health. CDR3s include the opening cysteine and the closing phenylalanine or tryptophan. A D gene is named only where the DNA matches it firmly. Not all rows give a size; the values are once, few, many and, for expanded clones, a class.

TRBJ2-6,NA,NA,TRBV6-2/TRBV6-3,CASTRSLSGANVLTF,TGTGCCAGCACGAGATCTCTCTCTGGGGCCAACGTCCTGACTTTC
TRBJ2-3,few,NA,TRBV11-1,CASSPWASGSTDTQYF,TGTGCCAGCAGCCCCTGGGCGAGCGGGAGCACAGATACGCAGTATTTT
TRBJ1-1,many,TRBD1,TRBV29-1,CSVGHRGPEAFF,TGCAGCGTGGGCCACAGGGGACCTGAAGCTTTCTTT
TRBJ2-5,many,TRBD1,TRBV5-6,CASSLAGTGGETQYF,TGTGCCAGCAGCTTGGCCGGGACAGGGGGAGAGACCCAGTACTTC
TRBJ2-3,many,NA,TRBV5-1,CASSWLDTQYF,TGCGCCAGCAGCTGGTTAGATACGCAGTATTTT
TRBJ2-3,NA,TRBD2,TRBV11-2,CASSLSRTSGTDTQYF,TGTGCCAGCAGCTTATCGCGGACTAGCGGCACAGATACGCAGTATTTT
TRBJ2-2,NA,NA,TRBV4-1,CASSQANLVSTGELFF,TGCGCCAGCAGCCAAGCCAACCTCGTTTCGACCGGGGAGCTGTTTTTT
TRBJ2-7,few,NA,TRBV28,CASSLRPYEQYF,TGTGCCAGCAGTTTACGACCCTACGAGCAGTACTTC
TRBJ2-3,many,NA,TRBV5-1,CASSQPFPSTDTQYF,TGCGCCAGCAGCCAGCCCTTCCCCAGCACAGATACGCAGTATTTT
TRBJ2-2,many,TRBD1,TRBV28,CASIRRQGRSGELFF,TGTGCCAGCATTCGTAGACAGGGGAGGTCCGGGGAGCTGTTTTTT
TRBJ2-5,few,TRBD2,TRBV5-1,CASSPGLAGLEETQYF,TGCGCCAGCAGCCCTGGACTAGCGGGGCTGGAAGAGACCCAGTACTTC
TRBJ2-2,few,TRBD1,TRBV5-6,CASSFSPGGPTGELFF,TGTGCCAGCAGCTTCAGTCCAGGGGGCCCCACCGGGGAGCTGTTTTTT
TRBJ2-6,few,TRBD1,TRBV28,CASSSTDRGAFSGANVLTF,TGTGCCAGCAGTTCTACCGACAGGGGCGCCTTCTCTGGGGCCAACGTCCTGACTTTC
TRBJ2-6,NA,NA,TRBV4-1,CASSQAKLGGANVLTF,TGCGCCAGCAGCCAAGCTAAGCTGGGTGGGGCCAACGTCCTGACTTTC
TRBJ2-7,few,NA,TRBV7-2,CASSLESYYEQYF,TGTGCCAGCAGCTTAGAAAGCTACTACGAGCAGTACTTC
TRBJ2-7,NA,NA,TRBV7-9,CASSLSAGTYEQYF,TGTGCCAGCAGCTTATCAGCGGGTACCTACGAGCAGTACTTC
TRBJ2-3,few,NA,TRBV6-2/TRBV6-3,CASSYLPGYSTDTQYF,TGTGCCAGCAGTTATCTCCCGGGCTACTCTACCGATACGCAGTATTTT
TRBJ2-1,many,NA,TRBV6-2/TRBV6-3,CASRPNRVDEQFF,TGTGCCAGCAGGCCAAACAGGGTGGATGAGCAGTTCTTC
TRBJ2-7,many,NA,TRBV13,CASGVGVYEQYF,TGTGCCAGCGGGGTGGGGGTGTACGAGCAGTACTTC
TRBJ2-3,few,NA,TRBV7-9,CASSESGVGTDTQYF,TGTGCCAGCAGCGAAAGTGGGGTCGGGACAGATACGCAGTATTTT
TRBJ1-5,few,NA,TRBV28,CASSLNRVLDQPQHF,TGTGCCAGCAGTTTGAACAGGGTCCTCGATCAGCCCCAGCATTTT
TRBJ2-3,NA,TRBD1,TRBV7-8,CASSLRDRAGGLISTDTQYF,TGTGCCAGCAGCCTGAGAGACAGGGCAGGAGGTCTTATCAGCACAGATACGCAGTATTTT
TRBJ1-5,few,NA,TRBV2,CASNQDGSPNQPQHF,TGTGCCAGCAATCAGGACGGCAGCCCCAATCAGCCCCAGCATTTT
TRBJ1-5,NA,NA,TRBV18,CASSGESGSNQPQHF,TGTGCCAGCTCCGGGGAATCCGGTAGCAATCAGCCCCAGCATTTT
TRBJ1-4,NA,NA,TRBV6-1,CASSRWDTRGEKLFF,TGTGCCAGCAGTAGATGGGACACTCGAGGTGAAAAACTGTTTTTT
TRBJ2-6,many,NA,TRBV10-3,CAIGTTGQGIGANVLTF,TGTGCCATCGGGACGACGGGGCAGGGGATTGGGGCCAACGTCCTGACTTTC
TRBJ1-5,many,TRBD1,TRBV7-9,CASSSGDRYQPQHF,TGTGCCAGCAGCTCCGGGGACAGGTATCAGCCCCAGCATTTT
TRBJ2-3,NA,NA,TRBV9,CASSVGWTPTDTQYF,TGTGCCAGCAGCGTAGGTTGGACTCCTACAGATACGCAGTATTTT
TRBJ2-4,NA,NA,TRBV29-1,CSVYLQGVLKNIQYF,TGCAGCGTTTACTTACAGGGAGTCCTTAAAAACATTCAGTACTTC
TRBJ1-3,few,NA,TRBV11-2,CASSHLRRDERNTIYF,TGTGCCAGCAGCCACCTCCGGAGGGACGAAAGAAACACCATATATTTT
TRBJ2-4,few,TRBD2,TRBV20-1,CSARRAGVENIQYF,TGCAGTGCTAGACGAGCGGGAGTGGAAAACATTCAGTACTTC
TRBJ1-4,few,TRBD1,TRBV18,CASSPPQGARSEKLFF,TGTGCCAGCTCACCACCGCAGGGGGCCAGGAGTGAAAAACTGTTTTTT
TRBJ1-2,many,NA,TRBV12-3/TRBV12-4,CASSLRTVSGYTF,TGTGCCAGCAGTTTGAGAACAGTGAGTGGCTACACCTTC
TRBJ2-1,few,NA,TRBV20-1,CSARDSRISYNEQFF,TGCAGTGCTAGAGATAGCCGAATCTCCTACAATGAGCAGTTCTTC
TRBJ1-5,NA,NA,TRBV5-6,CAISSGMANQPQHF,TGTGCCATCAGCTCCGGGATGGCGAATCAGCCCCAGCATTTT
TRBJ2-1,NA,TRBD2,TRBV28,CASSLFATSGHNEQFF,TGTGCCAGCAGTTTATTCGCGACTAGCGGTCACAATGAGCAGTTCTTC
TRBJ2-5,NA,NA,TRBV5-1,CASSLYGEETQYF,TGCGCCAGCAGCTTGTACGGAGAAGAGACCCAGTACTTC
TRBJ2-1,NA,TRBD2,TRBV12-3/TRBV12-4,CASSLGTRGGGREQFF,TGTGCCAGCAGTTTAGGGACCCGCGGGGGGGGGCGTGAGCAGTTCTTC
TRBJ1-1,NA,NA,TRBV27,CASSYTGTHFPTEAFF,TGTGCCAGCAGTTACACCGGGACACACTTCCCCACTGAAGCTTTCTTT
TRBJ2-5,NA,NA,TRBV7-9,CASSKLDSPGTQYF,TGTGCCAGCAGCAAACTGGACAGCCCCGGGACCCAGTACTTC
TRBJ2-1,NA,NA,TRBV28,CASSPTGRYEQFF,TGTGCCAGCAGTCCGACAGGACGATATGAGCAGTTCTTC
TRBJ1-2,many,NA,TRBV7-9,CASSLITYGYTF,TGTGCCAGCAGCCTTATAACTTATGGCTACACCTTC
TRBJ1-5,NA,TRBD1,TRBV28,CASRLRGRQPQHF,TGTGCCAGCAGGCTCAGGGGGCGGCAGCCCCAGCATTTT
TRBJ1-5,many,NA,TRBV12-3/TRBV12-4,CASRTASGNQPQHF,TGTGCCAGCCGCACAGCGAGTGGCAATCAGCCCCAGCATTTT
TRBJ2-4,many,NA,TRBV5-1,CASSLTLAKNIQYF,TGCGCCAGCAGCTTGACGCTAGCCAAAAACATTCAGTACTTC
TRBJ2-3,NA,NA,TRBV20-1,CSVQGSGTMGTDTQYF,TGCAGTGTACAGGGTTCAGGAACGATGGGCACAGATACGCAGTATTTT
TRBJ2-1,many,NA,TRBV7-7,CASSLEGFSYNEQFF,TGTGCTAGCAGCTTAGAAGGGTTTTCCTACAATGAGCAGTTCTTC
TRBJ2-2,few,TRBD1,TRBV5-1,CASTLTGGVTSGELFF,TGCGCCAGCACCCTGACAGGGGGCGTTACGTCTGGGGAGCTGTTTTTT
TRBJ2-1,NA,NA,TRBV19,CASKATSSYNEQFF,TGTGCCAGTAAAGCGACGAGCTCCTACAATGAGCAGTTCTTC
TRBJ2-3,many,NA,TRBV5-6,CASSFATGTDTQYF,TGTGCCAGCAGCTTCGCTACAGGCACAGATACGCAGTATTTT